What follows is one TCR beta chain and its context. Looked up from germline, CDR1 is MDHEN and CDR2 is SYDVKM. This CDR3 has 12 amino acids. V shed 7 bases and J shed 0 bases, with 6 bases lying between them. In the original processing: Reference gene primer amplification gave nucleated cell count estimates. Data came from immunoSEQ multiplex PCR; TCRdb stores just in-frame clones and leaves some out. D and trimming were read from the DNA, whereas the V and J calls and clone size are those reported in that table. The table lists approximately 50,000 clones, approximately 90% of them singletons. This entry is derived from a study of blood T cell repertoires in COVID-19. Background on the study: Samples taken during acute and convalescent COVID-19 were collected in the United States, Italy and Spain. T cells, B-cell-depleted T cells, or PBMCs supplied cDNA or gDNA.

V is TRBV28 and J is TRBJ1-1; D is possibly TRBD1 (5 bases). This receptor was obtained from a woman over 75 with acute or convalescent COVID-19. Sample: peripheral blood. The CDR3 loop is CASMTVNTEAFF. The CDR3 DNA is TGTGCCAGCATGACAGTGAACACTGAAGCTTTCTTT.